This T cell receptor beta chain originates from a study of regulatory T cells in long-lasting Graves disease. CDR1 and CDR2 (germline): MNHEY, SMNVEV (reference sequence). This CDR3 contains 15 residues. After removal of 5 bases from V and 4 bases from J, the junction contained 8 bases not matched to a gene. Assembly of TCR beta libraries relied on iRepertoire HTBI primers together with Arm-PCR of CDR3 regions. TCRdb re-derived calls from the multiplex PCR reads in MiXCR, one entry per CDR3 protein. The sample shows just over 600,000 distinct CDR3 sequences, roughly 15% of them seen only once. This clonotype was observed at least ten times. Time point described: newly diagnosed GD, antithyroid drugs for less than 3 months. RNA isolated from PBMCs was used to make the TCR library. Clinicians diagnosed Graves' disease using American Thyroid Association guidelines. These data also formed part of another study, on T cells in Graves' hyperthyroidism and ophthalmopathy.

This TCR came from a woman in her 30s with Graves disease. The chain is built from TRBV27 and TRBJ1-5, with 7 bases fitting TRBD1. Sequenced here: peripheral blood mononuclear cells (PBMCs), sampled at new diagnosis, from a patient treated with antithyroid drugs. The CDR3 protein is CASSPYNRGNQPQHF. In DNA, the CDR3 is TGTGCCAGCAGTCCCTACAACAGGGGAAATCAGCCCCAGCATTTT.